The 27 T cell receptor beta chains in this list originate from one sample, sequenced in a study of shared clonotypes between healthy human individuals. Clones were sequenced by immunoSEQ multiplex PCR, and TCRdb holds only the in-frame ones, with some missing. The sample shows about 2,100,000 clones, about 92% of them seen only once. CD45RO-negative CD8 cells positively selected for CCR7 made up the naive population, which excluded terminally differentiated effector memory CD45RA+ cells. The sample comprised naive CD8+ T cells from PBMCs. The source of these receptors is a man between 18 and 35 years old in good health. Some clones in this sample may be carry-over from other donors' samples.

The rearrangement joins TRBV7-9 to TRBJ2-7; perhaps TRBD2 as D (5 bases). V lost 1 base to trimming and J lost 2 bases, with 18 bases between them. The CDR3 extends over 17 amino acids. Germline assignment: CDR1 SEHNR and CDR2 FQNEAQ (reference sequence). CDR3 sequence reads: CASSLGYRGTLAYEQYF. The CDR3 DNA follows: TGTGCCAGCAGCTTAGGTTACCGGGGAACGTTGGCCTACGAGCAGTACTTC.

The chain carries TRBV7-6 and TRBJ2-3; D gene ambiguous. Germline CDR1 is SGHVS and CDR2 is FNYEAQ. The CDR3 has 14 residues. Trimming took 4 bases from V and 2 from J, leaving 10 bases between them. The DNA for the CDR3 is TGTGCCAGCAGCTCTGGCGGATACACAGATACGCAGTATTTT. Residues: CASSSGGYTDTQYF.

The CDR3, as DNA: TGCGCCAGCAGTGAGTCTTATCCGGCAGGGGGGTACGAGCAGTACTTC. This codes for CASSESYPAGGYEQYF. The gene calls are TRBV10-1 and TRBJ2-7, with D possibly TRBD1 on 7 matching bases. The CDR3 runs to 16 residues. Germline V lookup: CDR1 WNHNN, CDR2 SYGVQD (reference sequence). V lost 0 bases to trimming and J lost 4 bases, with 16 bases between them.

The rearrangement joins TRBV7-2 to TRBJ1-1; D gene ambiguous. Looked up from germline, CDR1 is SGHTA and CDR2 is FQGNSA. This CDR3 contains 15 residues. The V end lost 2 bases, the J end lost 3 bases, and 13 bases lay between the germline ends. The CDR3 DNA is TGTGCCAGCAGCTTACGATCCCCAGATTACACTGAAGCTTTCTTT. Translated: CASSLRSPDYTEAFF.

The chain recombines TRBV5-1 with TRBJ2-2; perhaps TRBD1 as D (6 bases). There are 13 residues in the CDR3. Germline assignment: CDR1 SGHRS and CDR2 YFSETQ. V lost 2 bases and J lost 9, with 11 bases in between. CDR3 nucleotide sequence: TGCGCCAGCAGCTTTCAGGGGAACAGGGAGCTGTTTTTT. Translated, it gives CASSFQGNRELFF.

This clone was picked up one time. The V gene is TRBV7-9, the J gene TRBJ1-5; the D gene is possibly TRBD1 (6 bases). Germline V gene lookup returns CDR1 SEHNR and CDR2 FQNEAQ (reference sequence). This CDR3 has 15 amino acids. The V gene lost 6 bases and the J gene lost 3 bases, with 15 bases spanning the gap. The CDR3 sequence: CASSSLGASNQPQHF. The CDR3, as DNA: TGTGCCAGCAGTTCCCTGGGGGCCTCCAATCAGCCCCAGCATTTT.

The chain recombines TRBV7-6 with TRBJ2-7; 8 bases map to TRBD1. Trimming at V came to 5 bases and at J to 3 bases, leaving 6 bases not matched to a gene. The CDR3 covers 14 residues. Looked up from germline, CDR1 is SGHVS and CDR2 is FNYEAQ. The CDR3 is CASSPDRGHYEQYF. As DNA, the CDR3 is TGTGCCAGCAGCCCTGACAGGGGACACTACGAGCAGTACTTC.

This clone was seen only once. The chain recombines TRBV12-5 with TRBJ1-2; TRBD1 matches 8 bases. The CDR3 is made up of 13 amino acids. CDR1 is LGHNT, CDR2 FRNRAP, per germline. The ends lost 6 bases at V and 8 bases at J; junction bases unmatched: 8. CDR3 loop: CASGETGERGYTF. For the CDR3, the DNA is TGTGCTAGTGGCGAGACAGGGGAGAGGGGCTACACCTTC.

This chain uses TRBV27 with TRBJ1-4; weak D call: TRBD1 (6 bases). The CDR3 runs to 16 residues. CDR1 is MNHEY and CDR2 is SMNVEV in the germline V gene (reference sequence). The ends were cut back, 6 bases at V and 3 bases at J, with 17 bases in the middle. The CDR3 reads CASRRNAGDANEKLFF. The CDR3 bases are TGTGCCAGCAGAAGAAACGCAGGGGACGCTAATGAAAAACTGTTTTTT. Complete variable domain (other parts from reference TRBV27 and TRBJ1-4): EAQVTQNPRYLITVTGKKLTVTCSQNMNHEYMSWYRQDPGLGLRQIYYSMNVEVTDKGDVPEGYKVSRKEKRNFPLILESPSPNQTSLYFCASRRNAGDANEKLFFGSGTQLSVL.

The V and J genes are TRBV27 and TRBJ2-1, with a possible D match to TRBD2 (6 bases). The CDR3 covers 17 residues. Germline V gene lookup returns CDR1 MNHEY and CDR2 SMNVEV (reference sequence). Trimming stripped 3 bases from V and 8 bases from J, with 23 bases between. The CDR3 sequence is CASSFLARAGTQDEQFF. CDR3 DNA: TGTGCCAGCAGTTTCCTGGCAAGGGCGGGAACTCAGGATGAGCAGTTCTTC.

The rearrangement joins TRBV6-6 to TRBJ1-5, with a possible D match to TRBD1 (6 bases). The CDR3 spans 15 residues. V was cut by 1 base and J by 7 bases, with 14 bases left in between. The germline gives CDR1 MNHNY, CDR2 SVGAGI (reference sequence). The CDR3 bases are TGTGCCAGCAGTTACTACGGGGGCGGAAAACAGCCCCAGCATTTT. This sequence encodes CASSYYGGGKQPQHF.

The chain joins TRBV7-2 to TRBJ2-2; 8 positions agree with TRBD2. This CDR3 is built from 16 residues. V was clipped by 1 base and J by 1 base; unmatched bases: 2. The germline gives CDR1 SGHTA, CDR2 FQGNSA. The CDR3 protein is CASSLVREGNTGELFF. The CDR3 DNA reads as TGTGCCAGCAGCTTAGTACGGGAGGGGAACACCGGGGAGCTGTTTTTT.

The chain couples TRBV5-5 to TRBJ1-5, with 8 bases matching TRBD1. The CDR3 contains 15 residues. The germline V gene encodes CDR1 SGHKS and CDR2 YYEKEE (reference sequence). The V and J ends lost 4 bases and 2 bases, in that order; junction bases with no gene match: 5. The CDR3 coding sequence is TGTGCCAGCAGCCCAGGACAGGGAGGCAATCAGCCCCAGCATTTT. Protein sequence: CASSPGQGGNQPQHF.

V usage is TRBV11-2 and J usage is TRBJ2-5, with 11 bases that match TRBD2. With 1 base clipped from V and 5 bases from J, the junction kept 6 bases outside the gene matches. The CDR3 spans 16 residues. Germline loops: CDR1 SGHAT, CDR2 FQNNGV. Written as DNA, the CDR3 is TGTGCCAGCAGCTTAGGCTTAGCGGGAGGGTTTGAGACCCAGTACTTC. As protein: CASSLGLAGGFETQYF.

The V and J genes are TRBV28 and TRBJ1-1; D possibly corresponds to TRBD1 (6 bases). The V gene lost 2 bases and the J gene lost 5 bases, with 24 bases spanning the gap. The CDR3 sequence is 18 residues long. Germline lookup yields CDR1 MDHEN and CDR2 SYDVKM. Here the CDR3 reads CASSLAPGERGRWTEAFF. DNA of the CDR3: TGTGCCAGCAGTTTAGCTCCAGGTGAGCGGGGGCGATGGACTGAAGCTTTCTTT.

The chain is built from TRBV7-3 and TRBJ2-7, with 8 positions matching TRBD1. The CDR3 length is 15 residues. Germline CDR1 and CDR2: SGHTA and FQGTGA. V lost 1 base, J lost 2 bases, and 4 bases stayed unmatched. Here the CDR3 reads CASSLRQGATYEQYF. Written as DNA, the CDR3 is TGTGCCAGCAGCTTAAGGCAGGGGGCGACCTACGAGCAGTACTTC.

J is TRBJ2-7 and V is TRBV21-1; the DNA was not compared with TRBD1, the D call given in the table. TRBV21-1 is annotated as a pseudogene. The CDR3 is made up of 17 amino acids. The CDR3 nucleotides read TGTGCCAGCAGCACCCCAACAGGGGGCGAGATTTACTACGAGCAGTACTTC. Translated, it gives CASSTPTGGEIYYEQYF.

The CDR3 here is CASGRAREQFF. Here the CDR3 DNA reads TGTGCCAGCGGGAGGGCAAGGGAGCAGTTCTTC. The rearrangement uses TRBV7-9 and TRBJ2-1, with 7 bases lining up with TRBD2. V lost 8 bases to trimming and J lost 10 bases; unmatched junction nucleotides: 5. In germline, CDR1 is SEHNR, CDR2 FQNEAQ (reference sequence). The CDR3 is 11 amino acids.

The V and J genes are TRBV5-1 and TRBJ2-3; 8 bases align to TRBD2. Germline V gene data show CDR1 as SGHRS and CDR2 as YFSETQ. The CDR3 spans 16 residues. Trimming cost V 2 bases and J 4 bases; bases outside gene matches: 9. CDR3 region: CASSLGAGVDPDTQYF. In DNA, the CDR3 is TGCGCCAGCAGCTTAGGAGCGGGAGTTGATCCAGATACGCAGTATTTT.

The chain uses TRBV27 and TRBJ2-7; 11 positions agree with TRBD1. V was clipped by 3 bases and J by 5 bases; unmatched bases: 6. There are 15 residues in the CDR3. The V gene's germline CDR1 is MNHEY and CDR2 SMNVEV (reference sequence). Written as DNA, the CDR3 is TGTGCCAGCAGTTTCCAATGGGACAGGGGGGACGAGCAGTACTTC. Translating it yields CASSFQWDRGDEQYF.

The chain couples TRBV19 to TRBJ2-3; 9 bases are a match to TRBD1. CDR3 size: 15 residues. The germline gives CDR1 LNHDA, CDR2 SQIVND (reference sequence). V trimming: 5 bases; J trimming: 4 bases; junction bases outside the gene matches: 7. Here the CDR3 DNA reads TGTGCCAGTAGTTCCTTGGACAGGGGACCAGATACGCAGTATTTT. Its protein is CASSSLDRGPDTQYF.

This sequence joins TRBV6-5 and TRBJ2-7, with TRBD1 matching over 9 bases. The CDR3 extends over 13 amino acids. Looked up from germline, CDR1 is MNHEY and CDR2 is SVGAGI. V lost 4 bases and J lost 7; bases outside the gene matches: 5. The CDR3 DNA is TGTGCCAGCAGTTCTACAGGGGGCTTTGAGCAGTACTTC. Translation gives CASSSTGGFEQYF.

The genes are TRBV6-1 and TRBJ1-1; D is undetermined. Germline values: CDR1 MNHNS, CDR2 SASEGT. Between the trimmed V and J ends, which lost 7 bases and 0 bases, there was a span of 9 bases. The CDR3 has 13 residues. CDR3 region: CASTWAMNTEAFF. The DNA of the CDR3 is TGTGCCAGCACCTGGGCCATGAACACTGAAGCTTTCTTT.

Regarding this clone: Other nucleotide sequences in the sample specify the same CDR3. The chain carries TRBV9 and TRBJ2-1; 8 nucleotides line up with TRBD2. Germline-derived CDR1 and CDR2 are SGDLS and YYNGEE. This CDR3 is built from 12 residues. The V segment lost 2 bases and the J segment 8 bases; nucleotides outside the gene matches: 0. CDR3 in DNA: TGTGCCAGCAGCGTCGGGGGGGATGAGCAGTTCTTC. It codes for CASSVGGDEQFF.

This chain joins TRBV14 and TRBJ2-3; possibly TRBD1 for D (5 bases). V lost 2 bases and J lost 2, with 11 bases in between. The CDR3 length is 15 residues. CDR1 SGHDN and CDR2 FVKESK come from the germline V gene. CDR3 residues: CASSQPDRHTDTQYF. Written as DNA, the CDR3 is TGTGCCAGCAGCCAACCAGACAGACACACAGATACGCAGTATTTT. The complete variable domain, with remaining parts taken from reference TRBV14 and TRBJ2-3, reads EAGVTQFPSHSVIEKGQTVTLRCDPISGHDNLYWYRRVMGKEIKFLLHFVKESKQDESGMPNNRFLAERTGGTYSTLKVQPAELEDSGVYFCASSQPDRHTDTQYFGPGTRLTVL.

V and J are TRBV9 and TRBJ1-3; D gene unclear. Per the germline V gene, CDR1 is SGDLS and CDR2 is YYNGEE. V was shortened by 0 bases and J by 0 bases, with 4 bases between the two germline ends. This CDR3 has 14 amino acids. CDR3 amino acids: CASSVDNSGNTIYF. CDR3 coding DNA: TGTGCCAGCAGCGTAGACAACTCTGGAAACACCATATATTTT.

This clone showed up just once. The chain uses TRBV19 and TRBJ2-2; 14 bases agree with TRBD2. The CDR3 totals 16 residues. The V gene's germline CDR1 is LNHDA and CDR2 SQIVND (reference sequence). After removal of 10 bases from V and 7 bases from J, the junction contained 11 bases not matched to a gene. The CDR3 protein is CATNGLAGGRGGELFF. CDR3 DNA sequence: TGTGCCACTAACGGACTAGCGGGAGGCCGGGGCGGGGAGCTGTTTTTT. Together with reference TRBV19 and TRBJ2-2, the CDR3 gives the full variable domain: DGGITQSPKYLFRKEGQNVTLSCEQNLNHDAMYWYRQDPGQGLRLIYYSQIVNDFQKGDIAEGYSVSREKKESFPLTVTSAQKNPTAFYLCATNGLAGGRGGELFFGEGSRLTVL.